The rows below give T cell receptor beta chains drawn from one sample of a study of cytomegalovirus exposure and HLA in healthy donors. Some clones are missing from TCRdb's copy, which holds only in-frame ones; the method was immunoSEQ multiplex PCR. The table includes around 110,000 clones, around three fifths detected once. Sequencing used PBMCs. Every receptor here comes from a woman aged 40 to 49 in good health and CMV-seropositive. CDR3s include the opening cysteine and the closing phenylalanine or tryptophan.

CDR3 length: 15; V gene: TRBV5-1; CDR3 protein: CASSLEGGRNNEQFF
CDR3 length: 15; V gene: TRBV15; CDR3 protein: CATSRGGAVYNEQFF
CDR3 length: 14; V gene: TRBV2; CDR3 protein: CASSRDTSNQPQHF
CDR3 length: 12; V gene: TRBV6-5; CDR3 protein: CASKRQGSGYTF
CDR3 length: 15; V gene: TRBV7-6; CDR3 protein: CASSARQGLNNEQFF
CDR3 length: 15; V gene: TRBV21-1; CDR3 protein: CASSKGNRGRETQYF
CDR3 length: 13; V gene: TRBV30; CDR3 protein: CAWMGQGRSPLHF
CDR3 length: 14; V gene: TRBV2; CDR3 protein: CASTGLGDNSPLHF
CDR3 length: 17; V gene: TRBV5-1; CDR3 protein: CASSLAGTGGMNTEAFF
CDR3 length: 15; V gene: TRBV18; CDR3 protein: CASSPTAGGGDEQYF
CDR3 length: 14; V gene: TRBV18; CDR3 protein: CASYTGSGANVLTF
CDR3 length: 14; V gene: TRBV15; CDR3 protein: CATSRGDRIQPQHF
CDR3 length: 14; V gene: TRBV27; CDR3 protein: CASSLTSSGNTIYF
CDR3 length: 15; V gene: TRBV7-2; CDR3 protein: CASSPHTQGAHGYTF
CDR3 length: 16; V gene: TRBV5-8; CDR3 protein: CASSLLAGGSTDTQYF
CDR3 length: 13; V gene: TRBV6-6; CDR3 protein: CASTLRSSYEQYF
CDR3 length: 13; V gene: TRBV6-5; CDR3 protein: CASTGQGTTEAFF
CDR3 length: 15; V gene: TRBV28; CDR3 protein: CASSLYLGEEETQYF
CDR3 length: 13; V gene: TRBV28; CDR3 protein: CASSFNRQGIQYF
CDR3 length: 16; V gene: TRBV29-1; CDR3 protein: CSVEDFSGARPYGYTF
CDR3 length: 15; V gene: TRBV6-5; CDR3 protein: CASRYSGTNSYEQYF
CDR3 length: 15; V gene: TRBV7-8; CDR3 protein: CASSDRQGGNSPLHF
CDR3 length: 15; V gene: TRBV5-4; CDR3 protein: CASSLLAGASETQYF
CDR3 length: 13; V gene: TRBV9; CDR3 protein: CASSNVGGYGYTF
CDR3 length: 14; V gene: TRBV6-5; CDR3 protein: CASSAGTSNSPLHF
CDR3 length: 15; V gene: TRBV7-9; CDR3 protein: CSSSSAGTGGNEQFF
CDR3 length: 13; V gene: TRBV6-4; CDR3 protein: CASSPGGFYGYTF
CDR3 length: 15; V gene: TRBV9; CDR3 protein: CASSVGDTSGNIQYF
CDR3 length: 13; V gene: TRBV6-5; CDR3 protein: CASADRVVSGYTF
CDR3 length: 15; V gene: TRBV19; CDR3 protein: CASSWQDAAAEKLFF
CDR3 length: 16; V gene: TRBV6-6; CDR3 protein: CASSYAGSLMNTEAFF
CDR3 length: 15; V gene: TRBV13; CDR3 protein: CASSHYWTGSKGYPF
CDR3 length: 15; V gene: TRBV7-9; CDR3 protein: CASSLRDYQDNEQFF
CDR3 length: 15; V gene: TRBV5-4; CDR3 protein: CASSVGGADNQPQHF
CDR3 length: 13; V gene: TRBV18; CDR3 protein: CASSIRENTEAFF
CDR3 length: 13; V gene: TRBV6-4; CDR3 protein: CASRTRENTEAFF
CDR3 length: 14; V gene: TRBV7-9; CDR3 protein: CASSLAGGNTEAFF
CDR3 length: 12; V gene: TRBV28; CDR3 protein: CASGGRTYEQYF